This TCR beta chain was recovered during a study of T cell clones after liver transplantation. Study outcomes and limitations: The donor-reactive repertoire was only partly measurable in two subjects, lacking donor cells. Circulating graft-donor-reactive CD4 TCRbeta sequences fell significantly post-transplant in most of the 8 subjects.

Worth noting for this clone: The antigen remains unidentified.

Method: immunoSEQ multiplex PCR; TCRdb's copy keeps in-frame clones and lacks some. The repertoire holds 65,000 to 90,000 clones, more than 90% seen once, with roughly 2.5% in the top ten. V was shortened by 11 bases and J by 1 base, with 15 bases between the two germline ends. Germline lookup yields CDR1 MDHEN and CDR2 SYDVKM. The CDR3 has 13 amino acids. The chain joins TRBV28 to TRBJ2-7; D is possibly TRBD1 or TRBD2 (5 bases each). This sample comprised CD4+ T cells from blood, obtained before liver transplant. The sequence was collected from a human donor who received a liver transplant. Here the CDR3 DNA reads TGTGCCGTACGGGACGCCAAATCCTACGAGCAGTACTTC. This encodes CAVRDAKSYEQYF.